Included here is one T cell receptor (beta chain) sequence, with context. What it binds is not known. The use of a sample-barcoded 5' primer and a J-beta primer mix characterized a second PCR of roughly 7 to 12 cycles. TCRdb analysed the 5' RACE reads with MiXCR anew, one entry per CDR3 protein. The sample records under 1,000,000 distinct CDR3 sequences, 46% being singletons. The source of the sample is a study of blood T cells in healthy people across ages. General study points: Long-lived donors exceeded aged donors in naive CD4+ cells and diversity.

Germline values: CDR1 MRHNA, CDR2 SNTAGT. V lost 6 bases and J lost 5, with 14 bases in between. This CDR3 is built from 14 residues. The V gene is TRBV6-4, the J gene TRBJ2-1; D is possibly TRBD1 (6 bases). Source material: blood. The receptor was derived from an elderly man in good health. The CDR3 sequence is CASRRTYRDNEQFF. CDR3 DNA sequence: TGTGCCAGCAGGCGAACCTACAGGGACAATGAGCAGTTCTTC.